This TCR beta chain is from a study of blood T cell repertoires in COVID-19. Study summary: The cDNA or gDNA used as material had been derived from T cells, B-cell-depleted T cells, or PBMCs.

Authors' processing steps: By means of reference gene primer amplification, nucleated cell counts were estimated. Method: immunoSEQ multiplex PCR; TCRdb's copy keeps in-frame clones and lacks some. D and trimming were read from the DNA, whereas the V and J calls and clone size are those reported in that table. The sample yields fewer than 150,000 clones, 85% seen once. V lost 4 bases and J lost 8, with 25 bases in between. The CDR3 contains 17 residues. Per germline, CDR1 SGHDT and CDR2 YYEEEE. Specimen: peripheral blood. This clonotype was obtained from a human donor in a cohort sampled during active COVID-19. The chain is built from TRBV5-6 and TRBJ2-4, with D hard to call. The CDR3 DNA follows: TGTGCCAGCAGCGGTCAAGTGAGAGTCACCAGGCTGGACATTCAGTACTTC. Translating gives CASSGQVRVTRLDIQYF. The full variable domain, completed using reference TRBV5-6 and TRBJ2-4, is DAGVTQSPTHLIKTRGQQVTLRCSPKSGHDTVSWYQQALGQGPQFIFQYYEEEERQRGNFPDRFSGHQFPNYSSELNVNALLLGDSALYLCASSGQVRVTRLDIQYFGAGTRLSVL.